Listed here are 14 T cell receptor beta chains from one sample, sequenced in a study of neoadjuvant anti-PD-1 for oral cavity cancer. Generated by immunoSEQ multiplex PCR, the TCRdb table keeps only in-frame clones and is missing some. The data show about 62,000 clones, roughly 80% seen once. The input for sequencing was PBMCs, taken before nivolumab (anti-PD-1) treatment. Receptors were obtained from a person aged 35-80 years with oral cavity squamous cell carcinoma.

This chain connects TRBV6-1 to TRBJ2-4; perhaps D is TRBD1 or TRBD2 (6 bases each). Trimming shortened V by 6 bases and J by 8 bases, and 17 bases separated the two germline ends. The CDR3 runs 14 residues. Germline lookup yields CDR1 MNHNS and CDR2 SASEGT. CDR3 nucleotides: TGTGCCAGCAGATCAACGGACAGACTAGACATTCAGTACTTC. Translated: CASRSTDRLDIQYF.

The chain links TRBV9 to TRBJ2-7; perhaps D is TRBD1 or TRBD2 (6 bases each). CDR1 is SGDLS, CDR2 YYNGEE, per germline. The CDR3 runs to 12 residues. Trimming stripped 3 bases from V and 12 bases from J, with 16 bases between. CDR3 in amino acids: CASSAEGGGLYF. The CDR3 DNA is TGTGCCAGCAGCGCCGAGGGGGGTGGCTTGTACTTC.

Only a few counts were recorded for this clone. Compared with germline, one end of the junction differs, possibly owing to a read error. The chain couples TRBV2 to TRBJ2-5; D is undetermined. The CDR3 is 11 residues long. CDR1 SNHLY and CDR2 FYNNEI come from the germline V gene. CDR3: CASSSPAPENF. CDR3 nucleotide sequence: TGTGCCAGCAGCTCTCCGGCCCCGGAGAACTTC.

This chain joins TRBV10-2 and TRBJ2-1; D is tentatively TRBD1 or TRBD2 (7 bases each). Trimming took off 3 bases at V and 5 bases at J, with 20 bases between the two ends. Germline CDR1 WSHSY, CDR2 SAAADI. This CDR3 contains 17 residues. The CDR3 nucleotides are TGCGCCAGCAGTGACCATATGACAGGGAGGGTCAACAATGAGCAGTTCTTC. Amino acids: CASSDHMTGRVNNEQFF.

This clone has a handful of counts. The chain couples TRBV6-1 to TRBJ2-1; no clear D. CDR1 MNHNS and CDR2 SASEGT come from the germline V gene. The CDR3 has 15 residues. The V and J ends lost 4 bases and 6 bases respectively, with 16 bases between them. CDR3 protein: CASSAPSGPSNEQFF. CDR3 DNA: TGTGCCAGCAGTGCCCCCTCGGGCCCGAGCAATGAGCAGTTCTTC.

In DNA, the CDR3 is TGCAGCGTTTCCTCCTTGAGGGCCTACTCCTACGAGCAGTACTTC. Its protein is CSVSSLRAYSYEQYF. V is TRBV29-1 and J is TRBJ2-7; the D gene is possibly TRBD2 (5 bases). CDR3 size: 15 residues. V was cut by 5 bases and J by 0 bases, with 17 bases left in between. CDR1 is SQVTM, CDR2 ANQGSEA, per germline.

The CDR3 DNA reads TGTGCCAGCAGTTTGCCCGGGAGCAATCAGCCCCAGCATTTT. This codes for CASSLPGSNQPQHF. The chain joins TRBV28 to TRBJ1-5, with D uncertain. CDR3 size: 14 residues. The ends were cut back, 3 bases at V and 1 base at J, with 7 bases in the middle. Germline-derived CDR1 and CDR2 are MDHEN and SYDVKM.

This chain joins TRBV5-6 and TRBJ1-2; D not certain. Germline V CDR1 and CDR2: SGHDT, YYEEEE. The CDR3 runs to 14 residues. V was trimmed by 0 bases and J by 1 base, leaving 7 bases between them. CDR3 sequence (DNA): TGTGCCAGCAGCTTGGGTGTCCATAACTATGGCTACACCTTC. Translating gives CASSLGVHNYGYTF. Full variable domain (rest looked up from reference TRBV5-6 and TRBJ1-2): DAGVTQSPTHLIKTRGQQVTLRCSPKSGHDTVSWYQQALGQGPQFIFQYYEEEERQRGNFPDRFSGHQFPNYSSELNVNALLLGDSALYLCASSLGVHNYGYTFGSGTRLTVV.

The rearrangement links TRBV13 to TRBJ2-5; tentatively, D is TRBD2 (6 bases). This CDR3 has 15 amino acids. With 3 bases removed from V and 4 bases from J, the gap between germline ends came to 15 bases. Germline CDR1 reads PRHDT; CDR2 reads FYEKMQ (reference sequence). The CDR3, as DNA: TGTGCCAGCAGCTTCCCCGGGAGTCCGGGAGAGACCCAGTACTTC. This translates into CASSFPGSPGETQYF.

The rearrangement uses TRBV28 and TRBJ1-6; TRBD1 is a possible D gene (5 bases). V was cut by 7 bases and J by 7 bases, with 17 bases left in between. CDR3 length equals 15 residues. Germline loops: CDR1 MDHEN, CDR2 SYDVKM. The CDR3: CASTRPQGLNSPLHF. DNA of the CDR3: TGTGCCAGCACTCGACCCCAGGGTTTGAATTCACCCCTCCACTTT.

V is TRBV19 and J is TRBJ2-1; 9 bases are a match to TRBD2. The CDR3 is 16 residues long. Per germline, CDR1 LNHDA and CDR2 SQIVND (reference sequence). V shed 3 bases and J 2 bases; nucleotides not matched to a gene: 5. The DNA of the CDR3 is TGTGCCAGTAGTATTACGGCTAGCGGGACCTACAATGAGCAGTTCTTC. Translating gives CASSITASGTYNEQFF.

The chain is built from TRBV30 and TRBJ1-6; D perhaps matches TRBD1 (5 bases). The CDR3 contains 12 residues. Germline assignment: CDR1 GTSNPN and CDR2 SVGIG (reference sequence). Trimming took off 5 bases at V and 6 bases at J, with 8 bases between the two ends. CDR3 nucleotides: TGTGCCTGGGATAGGGGTAATTCACCCCTCCACTTT. Translated, it gives CAWDRGNSPLHF.

The gene calls are TRBV30 and TRBJ2-5, with a weak D call TRBD2 (7 bases). Trimming took 7 bases from V and 4 from J, leaving 22 bases between them. The germline CDR1 and CDR2 sequences are GTSNPN and SVGIG (reference sequence). This CDR3 spans 15 amino acids. CDR3 sequence reads: CAYKRGEGRGETQYF. As DNA, the CDR3 is TGTGCCTACAAAAGGGGGGAGGGCCGGGGAGAGACCCAGTACTTC.

The chain carries TRBV4-1 and TRBJ1-4; unclear D gene. Per germline, CDR1 MGHRA and CDR2 YSYEKL. V lost 1 base, J lost 2 bases, and 11 bases lay in between. The CDR3 has 16 residues. The CDR3, as DNA: TGCGCCAGCAGCCAAGTGGAAGGACGGACTAATGAAAAACTGTTTTTT. Translated: CASSQVEGRTNEKLFF.